This T cell receptor (beta chain) was documented in a study of cytomegalovirus exposure and HLA in healthy donors. Study-level background: Prior work identified 117 million unique TCR beta sequences in roughly 190 million T cells.

The CDR3 contains 14 residues. Trimming removed 6 bases from V and 3 bases from J, with 13 bases in between. Germline assignment: CDR1 SGHDT and CDR2 YYEEEE. The PCR was carried out with 60 Vbeta primers and 13 Jbeta primers. Sequenced by immunoSEQ multiplex PCR; TCRdb stores in-frame clones only, minus some. Here the sample spans fewer than 200,000 clones, roughly 85% being singletons. Every donor was a healthy person donating bone marrow. The receptor comes from a man between 40 and 49 years old in good health and CMV-seropositive. The chain combines TRBV5-6 with TRBJ2-1; tentative D call: TRBD1 (6 bases). The sample consisted of PBMCs. The CDR3 coding sequence is TGTGCCAGCAATACCGGGACAAGCTACAATGAGCAGTTCTTC. Protein: CASNTGTSYNEQFF.